One and the same sample provided the 8 T cell receptor beta chains below, sequenced in a study of T cell responses to AZD1222 COVID-19 vaccine. Clones were read by immunoSEQ multiplex PCR, and TCRdb kept only the in-frame ones, dropping some. The data hold some 160,000 clones, with roughly 90% observed a single time. The input for sequencing was peripheral blood, taken on day 0 of AZD1222 vaccination. The receptor set was obtained from an adult in good health.

The chain uses TRBV6-1 and TRBJ1-1; unclear D gene. V was clipped by 3 bases and J by 1 base, with 6 bases between them. Germline values: CDR1 MNHNS, CDR2 SASEGT. This CDR3 comprises 13 residues. The CDR3 loop reads CASSEVGNTEAFF. The CDR3 bases are TGTGCCAGCAGTGAGGTGGGGAACACTGAAGCTTTCTTT.

CDR3 coding DNA: TGTGCCAGAAGCTTCCGGGCAAGTCAGCCCCAGCATTTT. It yields the protein CARSFRASQPQHF. This chain joins TRBV5-3 and TRBJ1-5; D is unresolved. TRBV5-3 is sorted into the ORF group, with uncertain function. Trimming took 2 bases from V and 6 from J, leaving 9 bases between them. The CDR3 covers 13 residues.

DNA of the CDR3: TGTGCCAGCAGTTTTAAGGGCAGCCACACAGATACGCAGTATTTT. Translating gives CASSFKGSHTDTQYF. The V call is TRBV27, the J call TRBJ2-3; no clear D. V was cut by 3 bases and J by 2 bases, with 12 bases left in between. From germline, CDR1 is MNHEY and CDR2 SMNVEV (reference sequence). This CDR3 has 15 residues.

This CDR3 is CASSYTEAEFDEQFF. The CDR3 DNA sequence: TGTGCCAGCAGTTACACGGAGGCCGAATTTGATGAGCAGTTCTTC. The J gene is TRBJ2-1, the V gene TRBV6-5, with a tentative D call TRBD2 (5 bases). Germline CDR1 and CDR2: MNHEY and SVGAGI. This CDR3 region has 15 residues. Trimming removed 2 bases from V and 8 bases from J, with 16 bases in between.

The rearrangement links TRBV10-3 to TRBJ1-1; maybe TRBD1 (6 bases). With 5 bases removed from V and 6 bases from J, the gap between germline ends came to 16 bases. The CDR3 totals 14 residues. Germline V CDR1 and CDR2: ENHRY, SYGVKD. The CDR3 DNA reads as TGTGCCATCAGTATCGGGGGCGTTGGGGCTGAAGCTTTCTTT. It is translated as CAISIGGVGAEAFF.

V is TRBV5-4 and J is TRBJ2-2; D remains ambiguous. CDR3 length equals 14 residues. V dropped 3 bases and J dropped 6 bases, with 12 bases sitting between them. Germline V CDR1 and CDR2: SGHNT, YYREEE (reference sequence). CDR3 sequence: CASSSSRKAGELFF. The CDR3 DNA reads TGTGCCAGCAGCTCGAGTCGGAAGGCCGGGGAGCTGTTTTTT.

The V call is TRBV27, the J call TRBJ2-1; perhaps TRBD1 as D (5 bases). The CDR3 loop spans 13 amino acids. Germline V gene data show CDR1 as MNHEY and CDR2 as SMNVEV (reference sequence). The V end lost 0 bases, the J end lost 5 bases, and 5 bases lay between the germline ends. The CDR3 DNA follows: TGTGCCAGCAGTTTATCGGGGCACAATGAGCAGTTCTTC. Translation gives CASSLSGHNEQFF.

This clone was observed once. This rearrangement joins TRBV7-2 to TRBJ1-5; a possible D gene is TRBD1 (6 bases). The germline gives CDR1 SGHTA, CDR2 FQGNSA. Between the trimmed V and J ends, which lost 3 bases and 1 base, there was a span of 10 bases. The CDR3 runs 15 residues. The CDR3 reads CASSLGGRSNQPQHF. Here the CDR3 DNA reads TGTGCCAGCAGCTTGGGGGGGCGAAGCAATCAGCCCCAGCATTTT.